Listed here is a single T cell receptor beta chain. This clonotype was recorded a few times. This receptor's antigen is unknown. No base quality values were provided; no much bigger clone lies one nucleotide off. The donors were roughly 39 Caucasian individuals from Russia, aged roughly 6 to 100 years, who were systemically healthy. Ten milliliters of peripheral blood were drawn from each donor into EDTA-treated Vacutainer tubes. Ficoll-Paque density-gradient centrifugation was used to isolate PBMCs, with at least 6.5 million per sample. Trizol reagent was used to extract total RNA from PBMCs, with at least 5 micrograms per sample. Naive CD45RAhigh/CD27high T cell percentages were measured by flow cytometry on a PBMC aliquot from every donor. The data are from a study of blood T cells in healthy people across ages (dated by TCRdb to between 2015 and 2017). For the wider study: In model experiments, template switching captured roughly one uniquely barcoded TCR beta cDNA molecule for every two T cells. Using deep sequencing normalized with unique cDNA molecular identifiers, the study measured how TCR beta repertoire diversity changes with age. The donors were split into four age groups: young (average roughly 15 years), middle-aged (about 40), aged (about 56) and long-lived (roughly 80). To avoid experimental bias, donors of different ages were randomly spread across the sequencing lanes. Using the same blood draw, the study looked at two additional independent replicas of 1 million unique cDNA reads for two donors, one aged 18 to 30 and the other aged 80 or older. The investigation overall reported the following: Total diversity estimates from one million sequenced T cells were considered lower bounds and underestimates. There was a strong correlation between observed TCR beta diversity and the percentage of naive T cells measured by flow cytometry. Observed TCR beta diversity per million T cells fell roughly linearly with age, and a significant reduction was already apparent by age around 40. Because the CMV infection status of the donors was unknown, age-related changes in expanded clonotypes may potentially have been confounded. Because profiling used bulk unsorted PBMCs, naive and antigen-experienced compartments could not be compared conclusively. The long-lived group showed more naive CD4+ T cells, fewer expanded clones and increased TCR diversity than the aged group, suggesting age selection.

The library was obtained by 5' RACE. Sequencing instrument: Illumina HiSeq 2500. A second PCR of about 6 to 11 cycles was performed with a sample-barcoded 5' primer and a J-beta primer mix. A unique molecular identifier was introduced onto each TCR beta cDNA molecule by a template-switch 5' adaptor carrying 12 random nucleotides. At least 2.5 million CDR3-containing paired-end reads were obtained from each sample. First-strand cDNA synthesis was performed from all RNA using the Mint cDNA synthesis kit, with priming by a TRBC-specific oligonucleotide. After uracil-DNA glycosylase treatment, a first 18-cycle PCR used universal primers M1SS and BC2_uni_R on all cDNA. As for how the authors treated the data: Normalization of each sample was performed by random selection of 1 million high-quality reads, each carrying a distinct molecular identifier. Instead of being binned into consensus sequences, reads with shared molecular identifiers were discarded. MiTCR, set to a Q25 quality threshold and the strictest error-elimination algorithm, was used for CDR3 identification, clonotype clustering and error correction. A nonparametric unseen species model with Euler transformation was used to estimate a lower bound on total TCR beta diversity. TCRdb took the public reads, trimmed them with fastp at Q25, ran MiXCR for clone calling and kept in-frame beta chains. Entries that share a CDR3 protein sequence are merged under the most common genes and DNA. TCRdb's processing, not the authors', yielded these V and J calls. Counted in this sample were over a million distinct CDR3 sequences; approximately 59% of them appeared once. Over 5.5% of the sample rests with the top ten.

Measured from the cysteine to the phenylalanine, the CDR3 is 18 residues long. Only the CDR3 region is kept as DNA, spanning 54 bases read in frame from base 1. V and J lose 3 bases and 0 bases, and a span of 15 bases separates them. Per the germline V gene, ENHRY is the CDR1 and SYGVKD is the CDR2. The sequencing input was blood. The rearranged chain carries TRBV10-3 and TRBJ2-6; the D gene cannot be resolved reliably. The sequence was collected from a man in his late teens or twenties in good health. Here the CDR3 is given as CAISEPDLLLSGANVLTF. The nucleotide sequence is given as TGTGCCATCAGTGAACCCGACCTACTCCTCTCTGGGGCCAACGTCCTGACTTTC.